This T cell receptor (beta chain) emerged from a study of T cells after yellow fever vaccination. MiXCR, applied by TCRdb to the 5' RACE reads, yields one record per CDR3 protein. The sample shows some 320,000 distinct CDR3 sequences, about 8.7% of them seen only once. CDR3 length equals 15 residues. CDR1 and CDR2 (germline): LGHNA, YSLEER. The junction had 6 bases not matched to a gene; V was cut back by 1 base and J by 10 bases. This clonotype was counted at least ten times. The material sequenced was PBMCs, taken on the day of the first yellow fever vaccination. V and J are TRBV4-3 and TRBJ2-1; the match to TRBD1 covers 11 bases. This clonotype originated in a man younger than 35 who received the YFV17D yellow fever vaccine. DNA of the CDR3: TGCGCCAGCAGCCAAGTCGGACAGGGGGCGGGGGAGCAGTTCTTC. This gives the protein CASSQVGQGAGEQFF.